This T cell receptor beta chain comes out of a study of blood T cell repertoires in COVID-19. The method was immunoSEQ multiplex PCR; TCRdb's version includes in-frame clones alone and lacks a portion of them. This sample has approximately 480,000 clones, with approximately 92% found just once. V was cut by 0 bases and J by 6 bases, with 16 bases left in between. The V gene's germline CDR1 is MGHRA and CDR2 YSYEKL. This CDR3 spans 16 amino acids. The chain employs TRBV4-1 and TRBJ2-3, with a tentative D call TRBD2 (6 bases). The receptor comes from a man aged 18 to 29 with COVID-19, enrolled during active disease. Input material: peripheral blood. The CDR3 loop is CASSQDPGRVVDTQYF. The CDR3 DNA follows: TGCGCCAGCAGCCAAGATCCCGGGAGAGTTGTTGATACGCAGTATTTT.